The 27 T cell receptor beta chains reported below all come from one sample, sequenced in a study of OX40 agonist ivuxolimab in advanced cancers. Sequenced by immunoSEQ multiplex PCR; TCRdb stores in-frame clones only, minus some. The sample lists tens of thousands of clones, roughly 85% seen once, with roughly 0.88% in the top ten. Material: CD4+ or CD8+ T cells sorted from blood, obtained in a trial of the OX40 agonist ivuxolimab. All receptors come from an adult with an advanced solid tumor such as melanoma, head and neck, liver or kidney cancer.

The V and J genes are TRBV4-1 and TRBJ2-7; 7 bases are a match to TRBD1. Germline V CDR1 and CDR2: MGHRA, YSYEKL. CDR3 size: 13 residues. V dropped 2 bases and J dropped 3; count of bases not matched to a gene: 1. CDR3: CASSQRDSYEQYF. CDR3 nucleotide sequence: TGCGCCAGCAGCCAACGGGACAGCTACGAGCAGTACTTC.

This clone was seen at least ten times. This chain joins TRBV20-1 and TRBJ2-4, with a tentative D call TRBD2 (5 bases). Germline values: CDR1 DFQATT, CDR2 SNEGSKA (reference sequence). Trimming stripped 5 bases from V and 8 bases from J, with 10 bases between. This CDR3 region has 11 residues. CDR3 residues: CSAGLEDIQYF. As DNA, the CDR3 is TGCAGTGCTGGACTGGAAGACATTCAGTACTTC.

The J gene is TRBJ1-6, the V gene TRBV9; maybe TRBD1 (6 bases). The CDR3 covers 15 residues. V shed 3 bases and J shed 7 bases, with 14 bases lying between them. Germline CDR1 reads SGDLS; CDR2 reads YYNGEE. CDR3 bases: TGTGCCAGCAGCGCCCAGGGGAACACCAATTCACCCCTCCACTTT. This translates into CASSAQGNTNSPLHF.

V usage is TRBV4-2 and J usage is TRBJ1-1; 7 bases are shared with TRBD1. V lost 1 base and J lost 6; bases outside the gene matches: 5. The germline V gene encodes CDR1 LGHNA and CDR2 YNFKEQ. This CDR3 is 14 amino acids long. The CDR3, as DNA: TGTGCCAGCAGCCAAGGAGGGGGCGGAGCTGAAGCTTTCTTT. Protein product: CASSQGGGGAEAFF.

The chain has TRBV18 and TRBJ1-1; D unresolved. CDR1 and CDR2 (germline): KGHSH, LQKENI. Trimming stripped 0 bases from V and 5 bases from J, with 4 bases between. This CDR3 has 12 amino acids. CDR3 region: CASSPPQTEAFF. The DNA of the CDR3 is TGTGCCAGCTCACCACCCCAAACTGAAGCTTTCTTT. Full variable domain (outside the CDR3, taken from reference TRBV18 and TRBJ1-1): NAGVMQNPRHLVRRRGQEARLRCSPMKGHSHVYWYRQLPEEGLKFMVYLQKENIIDESGMPKERFSAEFPKEGPSILRIQQVVRGDSAAYFCASSPPQTEAFFGQGTRLTVV.

The chain combines TRBV13 with TRBJ1-1; D is undetermined. The CDR3 extends over 13 amino acids. CDR1 and CDR2 (germline): PRHDT, FYEKMQ (reference sequence). The ends were cut back, 5 bases at V and 0 bases at J, with 7 bases in the middle. CDR3 nucleotides: TGTGCCAGCAGCCAAGATGTGAACACTGAAGCTTTCTTT. This gives the protein CASSQDVNTEAFF.

The V call is TRBV6-6, the J call TRBJ2-2; D unresolved. The ends were cut back, 2 bases at V and 3 bases at J, with 7 bases in the middle. The CDR3 has 14 amino acids. Germline V CDR1 and CDR2: MNHNY, SVGAGI (reference sequence). The CDR3 reads CASSYGPDTGELFF. The DNA of the CDR3 is TGTGCCAGCAGTTACGGTCCGGACACCGGGGAGCTGTTTTTT.

The rearrangement joins TRBV5-4 to TRBJ2-7, with 8 bases fitting TRBD1. Germline loops: CDR1 SGHNT, CDR2 YYREEE (reference sequence). CDR3 length equals 14 residues. J lost 3 bases, V lost 4 bases, and 6 bases had no gene match. This CDR3 reads CASSPGGSGYEQYF. CDR3 sequence (DNA): TGTGCCAGCAGCCCAGGGGGCTCCGGCTACGAGCAGTACTTC.

CDR3 DNA sequence: TGTGCCAGCAGTTACGGCAGACCCCAATACAATGAGCAGTTCTTC. This encodes CASSYGRPQYNEQFF. V usage is TRBV6-5 and J usage is TRBJ2-1, with D unclear. The CDR3 is 15 residues long. Germline assignment: CDR1 MNHEY and CDR2 SVGAGI. Trimming stripped 2 bases from V and 4 bases from J, with 12 bases between.

This chain connects TRBV7-9 to TRBJ2-7; D might be TRBD2 (5 bases). Trimming cost V 5 bases and J 1 base, with 12 bases left between them. The CDR3 is 14 residues long. Germline assignment: CDR1 SEHNR and CDR2 FQNEAQ (reference sequence). CDR3 DNA: TGTGCCAGCAGCGGACTCGGAGCGTCCTACGAGCAGTACTTC. As protein: CASSGLGASYEQYF.

The chain combines TRBV11-2 with TRBJ2-2; no definite D call. Trimming shortened V by 1 base and J by 4 bases, and 7 bases separated the two germline ends. Germline lookup yields CDR1 SGHAT and CDR2 FQNNGV. CDR3 length: 14 amino acids. The CDR3 region has the DNA TGTGCCAGCAGCTTAGTGAACCCCACCGGGGAGCTGTTTTTT. Its translation is CASSLVNPTGELFF.

The V and J genes are TRBV18 and TRBJ2-7; 7 bases agree with TRBD1. The trim removed 1 base at V and 7 bases at J, leaving 7 bases unmatched. The CDR3 is made up of 14 amino acids. Germline V gives CDR1 KGHSH, CDR2 LQKENI. DNA of the CDR3: TGTGCCAGCTCACCACTGACAGGGTTCGGTGAGCAGTACTTC. Encoded protein: CASSPLTGFGEQYF.

The chain couples TRBV5-1 to TRBJ2-2, with D hard to call. The V end lost 0 bases, the J end lost 3 bases, and 6 bases lay between the germline ends. The CDR3 has 14 residues. Looked up from germline, CDR1 is SGHRS and CDR2 is YFSETQ. CDR3 sequence: CASSLAADTGELFF. The CDR3 DNA reads as TGCGCCAGCAGCTTGGCGGCGGACACCGGGGAGCTGTTTTTT.

This clone was detected a few times. The chain couples TRBV19 to TRBJ2-6; D uncertain. CDR1 is LNHDA, CDR2 SQIVND, per germline (reference sequence). The CDR3 has 18 residues. Trimming removed 0 bases from V and 0 bases from J, with 12 bases in between. The CDR3 DNA reads as TGTGCCAGTAGTATAGATCTGGCAGGAGACTCTGGGGCCAACGTCCTGACTTTC. Residues: CASSIDLAGDSGANVLTF.

The rearrangement uses TRBV5-8 and TRBJ1-4; TRBD1 is a possible D gene (5 bases). V was clipped by 2 bases and J by 8 bases, with 16 bases between them. Germline CDR1 is SGHTS and CDR2 is YDEGEE. The CDR3 consists of 15 residues. The CDR3 protein is CASSFEGGVGEKLFF. CDR3 DNA sequence: TGTGCCAGCAGCTTCGAGGGAGGGGTTGGCGAAAAACTGTTTTTT.

The V and J genes are TRBV7-3 and TRBJ2-3; no reliable D call. Deletions cut 5 bases from V and 5 bases from J, with 14 bases between. The CDR3 has 14 residues. CDR1 and CDR2 (germline): SGHTA, FQGTGA. The CDR3 nucleotides are TGTGCCAGCAGCCCGAGTCCCCTGGGAGATACGCAGTATTTT. This encodes CASSPSPLGDTQYF.

This chain joins TRBV6-5 and TRBJ2-7; maybe TRBD1 (6 bases). The CDR3 extends over 16 amino acids. Germline assignment: CDR1 MNHEY and CDR2 SVGAGI. V lost 2 bases, J lost 3 bases, and 17 bases lay in between. CDR3 loop: CASSYSRRQVGYEQYF. Here the CDR3 DNA reads TGTGCCAGCAGTTACAGCCGACGACAGGTAGGCTACGAGCAGTACTTC.

The V call is TRBV2, the J call TRBJ2-3; 9 bases agree with TRBD2. Trimming cost V 3 bases and J 8 bases; bases outside gene matches: 12. This CDR3 spans 16 amino acids. The germline CDR1 and CDR2 sequences are SNHLY and FYNNEI. CDR3 residues: CASSEGILAGVGTQYF. The CDR3, as DNA: TGTGCCAGCAGTGAGGGGATCTTAGCGGGGGTGGGTACGCAGTATTTT.

This chain connects TRBV2 to TRBJ1-2, with 7 bases matching TRBD1. Germline CDR1 SNHLY, CDR2 FYNNEI. Unmatched junction bases numbered 9, after V lost 5 bases and J lost 3 bases. The length of the CDR3 is 15 residues. This chain's CDR3 is CASSFRDSPYYGYTF. The CDR3 DNA reads TGTGCCAGCAGTTTCCGGGACAGCCCTTACTATGGCTACACCTTC.

This chain uses TRBV20-1 with TRBJ1-2, with TRBD1 identical over 7 bases. The germline CDR1 and CDR2 sequences are DFQATT and SNEGSKA (reference sequence). CDR3 length equals 11 residues. Trimming took 6 bases from V and 4 from J; bases not matched to a gene: 2. The CDR3 region has the DNA TGCAGTGCGGGACAGTCCTATGGCTACACCTTC. This encodes CSAGQSYGYTF.

The chain has TRBV27 and TRBJ2-3; 10 bases align to TRBD2. This CDR3 has 17 residues. The V and J ends lost 3 bases and 1 base, in that order; junction bases with no gene match: 7. Germline-derived CDR1 and CDR2 are MNHEY and SMNVEV (reference sequence). The CDR3 DNA follows: TGTGCCAGCAGTTTTTCTAGCGGGAGATTAGGCACAGATACGCAGTATTTT. This sequence encodes CASSFSSGRLGTDTQYF.

The V call is TRBV19, the J call TRBJ1-1; D unresolved. Germline V CDR1 and CDR2: LNHDA, SQIVND (reference sequence). V lost 2 bases to trimming and J lost 1 base, with 8 bases between them. The CDR3 consists of 14 residues. The CDR3 DNA reads TGTGCCAGTAGTATATCCCCAAAGAACACTGAAGCTTTCTTT. Translating it yields CASSISPKNTEAFF.

The V and J genes are TRBV6-6 and TRBJ2-5; 10 bases are shared with TRBD2. Germline V gene sequence: CDR1 MNHNY, CDR2 SVGAGI (reference sequence). This CDR3 is built from 13 residues. Trimming removed 6 bases from V and 4 bases from J; junction bases left unmatched: 2. For the CDR3, the DNA is TGTGCCAGCAGACTAGCGGGGCCAGAGACCCAGTACTTC. Translated: CASRLAGPETQYF.

By share, this clone ranks as medium-sized. The rearrangement joins TRBV19 to TRBJ1-5; D remains ambiguous. Trimming removed 4 bases from V and 5 bases from J, with 3 bases in between. CDR1 LNHDA and CDR2 SQIVND come from the germline V gene (reference sequence). The CDR3 has 11 amino acids. CDR3 loop: CASSNDQPQHF. CDR3 sequence (DNA): TGTGCCAGTAGTAACGATCAGCCCCAGCATTTT.

The V gene is TRBV18, the J gene TRBJ1-3; tentative D call: TRBD1 (5 bases). Germline CDR1 KGHSH, CDR2 LQKENI. The CDR3 has 17 amino acids. V was cut by 2 bases and J by 0 bases, with 14 bases left in between. The CDR3 here is CASSPGTPQTSGNTIYF. The CDR3 DNA sequence: TGTGCCAGCTCACCAGGGACTCCTCAGACCTCTGGAAACACCATATATTTT.

The J gene is TRBJ1-5, the V gene TRBV5-1; no reliable D call. The germline gives CDR1 SGHRS, CDR2 YFSETQ. Trimming took 1 base from V and 2 from J, leaving 10 bases between them. The CDR3 has 15 residues. Here the CDR3 DNA reads TGCGCCAGCAGCTTGTCCCCCGGGGGCAATCAGCCCCAGCATTTT. It specifies CASSLSPGGNQPQHF. The full variable domain, its missing parts supplied by reference TRBV5-1 and TRBJ1-5, is KAGVTQTPRYLIKTRGQQVTLSCSPISGHRSVSWYQQTPGQGLQFLFEYFSETQRNKGNFPGRFSGRQFSNSRSEMNVSTLELGDSALYLCASSLSPGGNQPQHFGDGTRLSIL.

The CDR3 reads CASTYTAVRNTEAFF. In DNA, the CDR3 is TGTGCCAGCACCTACACAGCGGTAAGGAACACTGAAGCTTTCTTT. The chain couples TRBV7-9 to TRBJ1-1, with D uncertain. V gave up 7 bases and J gave up 1 base, with 16 bases separating them. Germline values: CDR1 SEHNR, CDR2 FQNEAQ (reference sequence). There are 15 residues in the CDR3. Based on the CDR3 plus reference TRBV7-9 and TRBJ1-1, the full variable domain is DTGVSQNPRHKITKRGQNVTFRCDPISEHNRLYWYRQTLGQGPEFLTYFQNEAQLEKSRLLSDRFSAERPKGSFSTLEIQRTEQGDSAMYLCASTYTAVRNTEAFFGQGTRLTVV.